This TCR beta chain was identified during a study of regulatory T cells in long-lasting Graves disease. Study-wide background: Newly diagnosed Graves' patients had taken antithyroid drugs under 3 months.

This clonotype showed up many times. The CDR3 runs 16 residues. Germline CDR1 MDHEN, CDR2 SYDVKM. The V and J ends lost 3 bases and 0 bases respectively, with 12 bases between them. iRepertoire HTBI primers and Arm-PCR of CDR3 regions built TCR beta libraries. MiXCR, run by TCRdb on the multiplex PCR reads, gives a single entry per CDR3 protein. This sample has some 410,000 distinct CDR3 sequences, with roughly 15% found just once. Time point reported: newly diagnosed GD, antithyroid drugs for less than 3 months. TCR sequences were obtained from RNA taken from PBMCs. This sample was shared with a second study, whose subject was T cells in Graves' hyperthyroidism and ophthalmopathy. In that study: Hyperthyroidism had been newly diagnosed in patients aged 18 to 65, and its duration was under 2 months.

The clonotype originates from a woman aged 25-40 years with Graves disease. The chain combines TRBV28 with TRBJ2-1; tentative D call: TRBD1 (6 bases). The material sequenced was peripheral blood mononuclear cells (PBMCs), taken at new diagnosis, from a patient treated with antithyroid drugs. Written as DNA, the CDR3 is TGTGCCAGCAGTTTCCTCGCGGACAGCTCCTACAATGAGCAGTTCTTC. Its translation: CASSFLADSSYNEQFF.